A selection of T cell receptor beta chains follows, all from one sample in a study of T cells in Graves' hyperthyroidism and ophthalmopathy. TCRdb ran MiXCR on the multiplex PCR reads and lists one entry per CDR3 protein. The sample yields approximately 600,000 distinct CDR3 sequences, approximately 15% seen once. Sample: blood. The receptors shown here come from a woman aged 25 to 45 with Graves' hyperthyroidism that later progressed to Graves' ophthalmopathy. Each CDR3 is given without its conserved first and last residue. Clone size is not always given. Where it is, it says once, few, many or a class for expanded clones.

CDR3 protein: ASSLDHGEQF; J gene: TRBJ2-1; V gene: TRBV7-2; clone size: many
CDR3 protein: ASKDLRVAETQY; J gene: TRBJ2-5; V gene: TRBV7-2; clone size: .
CDR3 protein: AGSRDIAGGSYEQY; J gene: TRBJ2-7; V gene: TRBV6-1; clone size: once
CDR3 protein: ASKGLGGYEQY; J gene: TRBJ2-7; V gene: TRBV27; clone size: .
CDR3 protein: ASSIYSGGETQY; J gene: TRBJ2-5; V gene: TRBV12-3/TRBV12-4; clone size: .
CDR3 protein: ASSEGQGSYNEQF; J gene: TRBJ2-1; V gene: TRBV6-4; clone size: few
CDR3 protein: ASRGTWYQETQY; J gene: TRBJ2-5; V gene: TRBV6-1; clone size: many
CDR3 protein: SARDVGRSYNEQF; J gene: TRBJ2-1; V gene: TRBV20-1; clone size: few
CDR3 protein: SVEGGSNTGELF; J gene: TRBJ2-2; V gene: TRBV29-1; clone size: .
CDR3 protein: ASSYDRGRDNEQF; J gene: TRBJ2-1; V gene: TRBV11-2; clone size: many
CDR3 protein: ASSLASSTRSYNEQF; J gene: TRBJ2-1; V gene: TRBV7-9; clone size: many
CDR3 protein: ASSSGGAGEKLF; J gene: TRBJ1-4; V gene: TRBV28; clone size: many
CDR3 protein: ASSFTGPNEKLF; J gene: TRBJ1-4; V gene: TRBV28; clone size: many
CDR3 protein: ASSLTGGPSYEQY; J gene: TRBJ2-7; V gene: TRBV7-2; clone size: many
CDR3 protein: SARSEQGGSNQPQH; J gene: TRBJ1-5; V gene: TRBV20-1; clone size: few
CDR3 protein: ASSYPGELF; J gene: TRBJ2-2; V gene: TRBV6-2/TRBV6-3; clone size: many
CDR3 protein: ASSLFGLAGSQETQY; J gene: TRBJ2-5; V gene: TRBV28; clone size: many
CDR3 protein: AGSYGAANQPQH; J gene: TRBJ1-5; V gene: TRBV6-8; clone size: .
CDR3 protein: ASRLTGEPDTQY; J gene: TRBJ2-3; V gene: TRBV11-3; clone size: many
CDR3 protein: ASSHRGTPFEQY; J gene: TRBJ2-7; V gene: TRBV7-9; clone size: many
CDR3 protein: ASSPLSSVTYEQY; J gene: TRBJ2-7; V gene: TRBV18; clone size: .
CDR3 protein: SATAVQGARGNTEAF; J gene: TRBJ1-1; V gene: TRBV29-1; clone size: many
CDR3 protein: AIRRYGEGTDTQY; J gene: TRBJ2-3; V gene: TRBV10-3; clone size: many
CDR3 protein: ASSEQGRNTEAF; J gene: TRBJ1-1; V gene: TRBV2; clone size: many
CDR3 protein: SKRKSSYNEQF; J gene: TRBJ2-1; V gene: TRBV20-1; clone size: many
CDR3 protein: SVRRGTANEKLF; J gene: TRBJ1-4; V gene: TRBV29-1; clone size: .
CDR3 protein: ASSDSLAAGAEQY; J gene: TRBJ2-7; V gene: TRBV7-9; clone size: many
CDR3 protein: ASNLYYEQY; J gene: TRBJ2-7; V gene: TRBV7-2; clone size: many
CDR3 protein: ASSGREWTYNEQF; J gene: TRBJ2-1; V gene: TRBV2; clone size: many
CDR3 protein: AISESGLTEAF; J gene: TRBJ1-1; V gene: TRBV10-3; clone size: many
CDR3 protein: ASSGLTGREQY; J gene: TRBJ2-7; V gene: TRBV3-1; clone size: few
CDR3 protein: ASSLDHLANTGELF; J gene: TRBJ2-2; V gene: TRBV11-3; clone size: many
CDR3 protein: ASSVALDGSEQF; J gene: TRBJ2-1; V gene: TRBV6-4; clone size: .
CDR3 protein: AISEGGRPGANVLT; J gene: TRBJ2-6; V gene: TRBV10-3; clone size: many
CDR3 protein: ASSMGGVPQETQY; J gene: TRBJ2-5; V gene: TRBV19; clone size: .
CDR3 protein: ASSPEVSPGNTIY; J gene: TRBJ1-3; V gene: TRBV18; clone size: .
CDR3 protein: ASSPGTASNTGELF; J gene: TRBJ2-2; V gene: TRBV18; clone size: many
CDR3 protein: ASSEGVIEQY; J gene: TRBJ2-7; V gene: TRBV2; clone size: many
CDR3 protein: ASSATGTVTDTQY; J gene: TRBJ2-3; V gene: TRBV6-1; clone size: many
CDR3 protein: ASSHRGISGYEQY; J gene: TRBJ2-7; V gene: TRBV7-8; clone size: few
CDR3 protein: AWSVQSWLGAF; J gene: TRBJ1-1; V gene: TRBV30; clone size: .
CDR3 protein: ASSLGSLANTDTQY; J gene: TRBJ2-3; V gene: TRBV7-6; clone size: many
CDR3 protein: ASSPGYGSTSNTGELF; J gene: TRBJ2-2; V gene: TRBV28; clone size: many
CDR3 protein: ASSPKALGHGYT; J gene: TRBJ1-2; V gene: TRBV28; clone size: .
CDR3 protein: ATSDLLSDTQY; J gene: TRBJ2-3; V gene: TRBV24-1; clone size: .